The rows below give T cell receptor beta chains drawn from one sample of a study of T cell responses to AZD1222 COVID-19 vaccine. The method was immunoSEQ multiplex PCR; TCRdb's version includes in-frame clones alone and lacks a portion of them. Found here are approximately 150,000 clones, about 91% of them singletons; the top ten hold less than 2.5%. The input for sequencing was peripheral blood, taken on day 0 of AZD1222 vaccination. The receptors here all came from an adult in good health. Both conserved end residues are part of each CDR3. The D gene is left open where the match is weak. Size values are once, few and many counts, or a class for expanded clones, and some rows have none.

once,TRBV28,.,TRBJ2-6,CASLFRGGEPSGANVLTF,TGTGCCAGTTTATTCAGGGGCGGGGAACCCTCTGGGGCCAACGTCCTGACTTTC
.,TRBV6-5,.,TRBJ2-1,CASTRLASSYNEQFF,TGTGCCAGCACCCGCCTAGCCTCCTCTTACAATGAGCAGTTCTTC
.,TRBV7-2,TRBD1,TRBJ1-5,CASSPGGINQPQHF,TGTGCCAGCAGCCCAGGGGGGATCAATCAGCCCCAGCATTTT
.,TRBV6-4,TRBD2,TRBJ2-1,CASSELAGVSGEQFF,TGTGCCAGCAGTGAGCTAGCGGGAGTCTCAGGTGAGCAGTTCTTC
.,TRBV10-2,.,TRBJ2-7,CASSESGVEQYF,TGCGCCAGCAGTGAGTCTGGCGTCGAGCAGTACTTC
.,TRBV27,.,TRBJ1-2,CASRSWPGYGYTF,TGTGCCAGCAGATCTTGGCCGGGGTATGGCTACACCTTC
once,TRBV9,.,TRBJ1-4,CASSVGWREKLFF,TGTGCCAGCAGCGTAGGGTGGCGGGAAAAACTGTTTTTT
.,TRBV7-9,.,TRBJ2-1,CASSLISQSPFNEQFF,TGTGCCAGCAGCTTAATTTCACAGAGCCCTTTCAATGAGCAGTTCTTC
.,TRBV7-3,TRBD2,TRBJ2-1,CASSASGTSGRGGHNEQFF,TGTGCCAGCAGCGCATCCGGGACTAGCGGGAGAGGGGGTCACAATGAGCAGTTCTTC
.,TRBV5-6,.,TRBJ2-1,CASSLGLRSFF,TGTGCCAGCAGCTTGGGCCTGCGGTCGTTCTTC
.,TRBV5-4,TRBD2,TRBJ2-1,CASSLGASGTYNEQFF,TGTGCCAGCAGCTTGGGGGCTAGCGGAACCTACAATGAGCAGTTCTTC
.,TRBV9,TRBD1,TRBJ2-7,CASSVEPGQGWDGQYF,TGTGCCAGCAGCGTCGAACCGGGACAGGGGTGGGATGGGCAGTACTTC
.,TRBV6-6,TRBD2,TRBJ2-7,CASSRLAGALGYEQYF,TGTGCCAGCAGCCGACTAGCGGGAGCTCTTGGCTACGAGCAGTACTTC
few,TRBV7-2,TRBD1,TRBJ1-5,CASSLGQTGGNQPQHF,TGTGCCAGCAGCCTCGGACAAACAGGGGGCAATCAGCCCCAGCATTTT
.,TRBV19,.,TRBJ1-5,CASSTYLRDINQPQHF,TGTGCCAGTAGTACCTACCTCCGGGACATCAATCAGCCCCAGCATTTT
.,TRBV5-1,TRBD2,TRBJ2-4,CASSDRTSGRSQYF,TGCGCCAGCAGCGATCGGACTAGCGGTCGATCTCAGTACTTC
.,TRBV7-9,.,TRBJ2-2,CASSPRDTGELFF,TGTGCCAGCAGCCCAAGGGACACCGGGGAGCTGTTTTTT
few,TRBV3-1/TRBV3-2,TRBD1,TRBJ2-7,CASSQEGRDRASYEQYF,TGTGCCAGCAGCCAAGAGGGGAGGGACAGGGCCTCCTACGAGCAGTACTTC
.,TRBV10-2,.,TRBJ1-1,CASSDRGPNTEAFF,TGCGCCAGCAGTGATCGGGGACCGAACACTGAAGCTTTCTTT
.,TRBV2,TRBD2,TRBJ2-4,CASSGGTSGIVAKNIQYF,TGTGCCAGCAGTGGAGGGACTAGCGGGATTGTAGCCAAAAACATTCAGTACTTC
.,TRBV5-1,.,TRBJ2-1,CASSFTGRGNEQFF,TGCGCCAGCTCTTTCACGGGTCGAGGCAATGAGCAGTTCTTC
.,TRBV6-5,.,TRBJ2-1,CASSYSRTVFDEQFF,TGTGCCAGCAGTTACTCCCGGACAGTCTTCGATGAGCAGTTCTTC
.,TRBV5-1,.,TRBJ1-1,CASSLRGELAEAFF,TGCGCCAGCAGCTTGCGGGGGGAACTTGCTGAAGCTTTCTTT